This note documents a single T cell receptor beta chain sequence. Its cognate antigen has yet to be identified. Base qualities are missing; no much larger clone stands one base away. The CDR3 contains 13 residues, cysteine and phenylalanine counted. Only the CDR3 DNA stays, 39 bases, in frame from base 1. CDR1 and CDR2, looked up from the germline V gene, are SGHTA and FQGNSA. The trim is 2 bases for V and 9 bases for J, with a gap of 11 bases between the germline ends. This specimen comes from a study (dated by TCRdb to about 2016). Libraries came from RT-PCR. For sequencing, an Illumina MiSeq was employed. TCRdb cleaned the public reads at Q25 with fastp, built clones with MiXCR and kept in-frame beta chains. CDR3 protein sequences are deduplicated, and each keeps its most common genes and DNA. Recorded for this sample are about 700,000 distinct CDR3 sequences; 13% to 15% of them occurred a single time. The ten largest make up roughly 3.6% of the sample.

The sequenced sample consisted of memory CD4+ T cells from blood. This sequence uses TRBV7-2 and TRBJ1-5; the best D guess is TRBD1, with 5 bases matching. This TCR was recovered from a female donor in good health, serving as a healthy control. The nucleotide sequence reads TGTGCCAGCAGCTTAAGGAGGGGAGGGCCCCAGCATTTT. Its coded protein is CASSLRRGGPQHF.